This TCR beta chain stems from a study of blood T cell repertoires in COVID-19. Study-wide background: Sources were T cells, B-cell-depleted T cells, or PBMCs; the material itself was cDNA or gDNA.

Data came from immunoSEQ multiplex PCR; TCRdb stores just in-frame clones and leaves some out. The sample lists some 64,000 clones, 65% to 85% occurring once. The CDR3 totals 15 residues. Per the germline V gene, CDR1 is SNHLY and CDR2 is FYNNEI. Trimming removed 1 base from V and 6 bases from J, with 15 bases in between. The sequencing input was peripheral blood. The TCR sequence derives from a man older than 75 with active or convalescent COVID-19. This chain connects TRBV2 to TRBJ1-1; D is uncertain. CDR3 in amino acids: CASSEGETYHPEAFF. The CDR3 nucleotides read TGTGCCAGCAGTGAAGGCGAAACTTATCACCCTGAAGCTTTCTTT.